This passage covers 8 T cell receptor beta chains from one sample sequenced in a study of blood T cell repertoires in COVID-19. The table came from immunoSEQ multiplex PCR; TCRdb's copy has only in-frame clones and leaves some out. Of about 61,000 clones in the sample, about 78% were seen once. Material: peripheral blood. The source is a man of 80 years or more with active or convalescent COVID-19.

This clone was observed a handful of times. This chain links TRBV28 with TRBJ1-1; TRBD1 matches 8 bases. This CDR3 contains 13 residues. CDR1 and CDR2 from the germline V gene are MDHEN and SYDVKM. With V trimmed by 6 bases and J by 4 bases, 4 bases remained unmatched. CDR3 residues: CASRGQGFTEAFF. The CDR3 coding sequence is TGTGCCAGCAGAGGACAGGGATTCACTGAAGCTTTCTTT.

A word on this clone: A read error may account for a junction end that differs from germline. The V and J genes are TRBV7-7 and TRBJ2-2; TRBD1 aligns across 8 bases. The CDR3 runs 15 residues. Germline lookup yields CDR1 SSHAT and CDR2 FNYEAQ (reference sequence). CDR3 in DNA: TGTGCTAGCAGCGCCAGGGGGCGGAACACCGGGGAGCTGTTTTTT. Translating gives CASSARGRNTGELFF.

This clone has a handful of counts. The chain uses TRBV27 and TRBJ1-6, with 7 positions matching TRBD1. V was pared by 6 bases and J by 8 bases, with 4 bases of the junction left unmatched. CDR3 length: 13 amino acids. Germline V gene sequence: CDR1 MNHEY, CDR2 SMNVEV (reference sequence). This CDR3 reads CASSGQVHSPLHF. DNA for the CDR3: TGTGCCAGCAGCGGACAGGTTCATTCACCCCTCCACTTT.

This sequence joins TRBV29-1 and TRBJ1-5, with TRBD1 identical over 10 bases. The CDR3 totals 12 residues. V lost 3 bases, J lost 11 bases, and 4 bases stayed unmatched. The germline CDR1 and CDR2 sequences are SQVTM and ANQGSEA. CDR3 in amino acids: CSVEGQGLTQHF. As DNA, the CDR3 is TGCAGCGTTGAGGGACAGGGGTTGACCCAGCATTTT.

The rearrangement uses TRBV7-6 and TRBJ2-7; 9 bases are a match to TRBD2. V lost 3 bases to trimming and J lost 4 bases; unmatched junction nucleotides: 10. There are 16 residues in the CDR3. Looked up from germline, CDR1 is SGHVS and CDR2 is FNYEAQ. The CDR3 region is CASSFVNVAGEYEQYF. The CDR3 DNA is TGTGCCAGCAGCTTTGTTAATGTAGCGGGAGAGTACGAGCAGTACTTC.

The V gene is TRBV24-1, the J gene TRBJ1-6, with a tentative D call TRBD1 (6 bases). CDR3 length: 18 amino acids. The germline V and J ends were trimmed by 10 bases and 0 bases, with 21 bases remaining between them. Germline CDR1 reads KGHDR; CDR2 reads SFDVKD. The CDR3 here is CATPGAGAIFSYNSPLHF. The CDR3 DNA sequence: TGTGCCACTCCTGGGGCAGGGGCTATATTCTCCTATAATTCACCCCTCCACTTT.

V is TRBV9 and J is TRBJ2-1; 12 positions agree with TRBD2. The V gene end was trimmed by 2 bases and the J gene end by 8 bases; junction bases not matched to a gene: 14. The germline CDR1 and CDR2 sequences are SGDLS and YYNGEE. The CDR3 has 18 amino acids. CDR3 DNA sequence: TGTGCCAGCAGCGTGCTCGGGCTAGCGGGAGGGAATGGGGATGAGCAGTTCTTC. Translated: CASSVLGLAGGNGDEQFF.

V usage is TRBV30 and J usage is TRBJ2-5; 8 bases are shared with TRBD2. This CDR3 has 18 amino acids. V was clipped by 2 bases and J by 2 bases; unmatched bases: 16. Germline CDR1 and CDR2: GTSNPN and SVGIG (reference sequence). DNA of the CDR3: TGTGCCTGGAGTTTCCAGGGTAGCGGGACCTGGGGTCAAGAGACCCAGTACTTC. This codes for CAWSFQGSGTWGQETQYF.